This entry concerns a single T cell receptor (beta chain). This sample is part of a study of blood T cell repertoires in COVID-19. Trimming stripped 3 bases from V and 8 bases from J, with 22 bases between. The length of the CDR3 is 16 residues. Per the germline V gene, CDR1 is MGHRA and CDR2 is YSYEKL. Profiled with immunoSEQ multiplex PCR; TCRdb holds only in-frame clones, not every one. Among about 180,000 clones, about 82% were seen once, and the ten largest hold 6.5%. Input material: peripheral blood. The V gene is TRBV4-1, the J gene TRBJ1-2; the D gene is possibly TRBD1 (6 bases). The TCR originated in a man aged 70-80 years with active or convalescent COVID-19. CDR3 residues: CASSHPSAGARGGYTF. Written as DNA, the CDR3 is TGCGCCAGCAGCCACCCCTCGGCGGGGGCAAGGGGAGGCTACACCTTC.